The clone carrying this T cell receptor beta chain was recorded many times. Its specificity is unknown. Time point: newly diagnosed GD, antithyroid drugs for less than 3 months. Extracted RNA from PBMCs served as the source of the TCR library. This entry is derived from a study of regulatory T cells in long-lasting Graves disease. Assembly of TCR beta libraries relied on iRepertoire HTBI primers together with Arm-PCR of CDR3 regions. Authors' processing steps: Detected in the samples were approximately 58 TRBV and approximately 14 TRBJ segments. TCRdb used MiXCR to reprocess the multiplex PCR reads, holding one entry per CDR3 protein. These V and J calls rely on TCRdb rather than the paper's analysis. The sample records around 360,000 distinct CDR3 sequences, 15% to 20% being singletons. Broader study findings: Relative to new patients (roughly 1,000), persistent patients exhibited greater sharing of public clonotypes (around 3,000).

V was trimmed by 6 bases and J by 3 bases, leaving 15 bases between them. CDR3 length equals 14 residues. The sample also formed part of further work on T cells in Graves' hyperthyroidism and ophthalmopathy. That work states: The TCR CDR3 was amplified in a first-round RT-PCR using the HTBI primer set. Ophthalmopathy was predicted by the model a median of approximately 6 months ahead of onset.

The sequence came from a woman aged 18-29 years with Graves disease. The chain has TRBV12-3 or TRBV12-4 and TRBJ2-7; D may be TRBD1 or TRBD2 (5 bases each). The sample consisted of peripheral blood mononuclear cells (PBMCs), taken at new diagnosis, from a patient treated with antithyroid drugs. CDR3 sequence reads: CASSPGTRDYEQYF. The CDR3, as DNA: TGTGCCAGCAGCCCGGGGACCCGAGACTACGAGCAGTACTTC.